Each of the 3 T cell receptor beta chains below was sequenced from the same sample in a study of blood T cell repertoires in COVID-19. The table came from immunoSEQ multiplex PCR; TCRdb's copy has only in-frame clones and leaves some out. The data hold 120,000 to 150,000 clones, with approximately 82% observed a single time. Sequenced sample: peripheral blood. These receptors originate from a human donor in a cohort sampled during active COVID-19.

The chain links TRBV11-2 to TRBJ2-7; D uncertain. The length of the CDR3 is 10 residues. V gave up 4 bases and J gave up 4 bases, with 2 bases separating them. CDR1 is SGHAT, CDR2 FQNNGV, per germline. The CDR3 is CASSSYEQYF. For the CDR3, the DNA is TGTGCCAGCAGCTCTTACGAGCAGTACTTC.

V usage is TRBV5-3 and J usage is TRBJ2-7; 10 bases map to TRBD2. TRBV5-3 is recorded as an ORF, its role being uncertain. This CDR3 contains 15 residues. The V segment lost 6 bases and the J segment 1 base; nucleotides outside the gene matches: 7. The CDR3 is CARIGFSGGSYEQYF. DNA for the CDR3: TGTGCCAGAATCGGTTTTAGCGGGGGGTCCTACGAGCAGTACTTC.

The gene calls are TRBV2 and TRBJ2-5, with 7 bases fitting TRBD2. The CDR3 contains 11 residues. Germline CDR1 SNHLY, CDR2 FYNNEI. Losses at the gene ends were 8 bases for V and 4 bases for J; bases not matched to a gene: 1. CDR3 protein: CASGRGETQYF. In DNA form, the CDR3 reads TGTGCCAGCGGGAGGGGAGAGACCCAGTACTTC.